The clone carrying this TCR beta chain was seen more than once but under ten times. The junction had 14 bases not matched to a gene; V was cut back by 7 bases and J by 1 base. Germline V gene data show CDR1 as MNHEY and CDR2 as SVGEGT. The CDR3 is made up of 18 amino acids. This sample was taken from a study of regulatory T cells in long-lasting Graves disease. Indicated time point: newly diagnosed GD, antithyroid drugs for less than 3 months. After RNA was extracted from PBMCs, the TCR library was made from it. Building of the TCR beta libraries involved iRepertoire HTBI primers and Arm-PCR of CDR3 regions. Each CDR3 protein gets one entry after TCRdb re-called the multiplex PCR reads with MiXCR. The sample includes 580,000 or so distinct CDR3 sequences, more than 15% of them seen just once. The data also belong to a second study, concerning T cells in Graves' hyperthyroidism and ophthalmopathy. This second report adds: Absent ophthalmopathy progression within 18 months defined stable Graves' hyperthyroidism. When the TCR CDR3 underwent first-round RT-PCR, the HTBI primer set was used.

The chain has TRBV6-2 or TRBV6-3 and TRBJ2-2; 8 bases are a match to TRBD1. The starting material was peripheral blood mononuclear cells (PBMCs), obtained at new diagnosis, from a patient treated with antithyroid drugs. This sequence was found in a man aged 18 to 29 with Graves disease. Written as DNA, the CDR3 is TGTGCCAGCAATGCCCGACAGGGGAATTCGTTGAACACCGGGGAGCTGTTTTTT. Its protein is CASNARQGNSLNTGELFF.